This passage covers 30 T cell receptor beta chains from one sample sequenced in a study of response to subunit inactivated influenza vaccine (dated by TCRdb to between 2018 and 2020). The library was generated by RT-PCR. Reads for this sample came from an Illumina HiSeq 2500. TCRdb reprocessing: public reads trimmed at Q25 with fastp, clones called with MiXCR, in-frame beta chains kept. Rows merge per CDR3 protein into single entries with the most common DNA and genes. The sample table records fewer than 600,000 distinct CDR3 sequences; approximately 6.9% of these occur just once. Around 14% of the sample rests with the top ten. Sequenced material: PBMCs from blood, taken around 25 months after vaccination. All receptors come from a man aged 50 to 69 who received an inactivated influenza vaccine. Donor details come from another sample of the same person, matched by shared clones.

This clonotype came up a few times. Here the CDR3 DNA reads TGCAGTGCCGCCCGTGACTATAATTCACCCCTCCACTTT. The encoded protein is CSAARDYNSPLHF. V usage is TRBV20-1 and J usage is TRBJ1-6; D not resolved. The CDR3 totals 13 residues. The V and J ends lost 6 bases and 3 bases respectively, with 9 bases between them. Germline loops: CDR1 DFQATT, CDR2 SNEGSKA (reference sequence).

V usage is TRBV14 and J usage is TRBJ2-5; D remains ambiguous. Germline V CDR1 and CDR2: SGHDN, FVKESK. The V end lost 5 bases, the J end lost 7 bases, and 11 bases lay between the germline ends. The CDR3 sequence is 12 residues long. The CDR3 region is CASSWEATTQYF. CDR3 nucleotide sequence: TGTGCCAGCAGCTGGGAAGCCACGACCCAGTACTTC.

This clonotype was seen only a few times. The rearrangement joins TRBV20-1 to TRBJ2-7, with a tentative D call TRBD1 (6 bases). V lost 7 bases and J 8 bases, leaving 15 bases between the germline ends. Germline-derived CDR1 and CDR2 are DFQATT and SNEGSKA (reference sequence). This CDR3 is built from 11 residues. The CDR3 loop reads CSVLVGAKQYF. The CDR3, as DNA: TGCAGTGTACTAGTGGGGGCTAAGCAGTACTTC.

The V call is TRBV7-9, the J call TRBJ2-1, with D uncertain. V gave up 0 bases and J gave up 3 bases, with 6 bases separating them. Per germline, CDR1 SEHNR and CDR2 FQNEAQ (reference sequence). CDR3 length: 14 residues. For the CDR3, the DNA is TGTGCCAGCAGCTTAGCTTCCGTCTACAATGAGCAGTTCTTC. It codes for CASSLASVYNEQFF.

A few counts support this clonotype. J is TRBJ1-5 and V is TRBV3-1; unclear D gene. CDR3 size: 13 residues. CDR1 LGHDT and CDR2 YNNKEL come from the germline V gene (reference sequence). The V end lost 3 bases, the J end lost 3 bases, and 6 bases lay between the germline ends. CDR3 in amino acids: CASSHFNNQPQHF. The CDR3 nucleotides read TGTGCCAGCAGCCATTTCAACAATCAGCCCCAGCATTTT.

V gene TRBV5-1 combines with J gene TRBJ1-1; 7 bases are shared with TRBD1. The germline gives CDR1 SGHRS, CDR2 YFSETQ. J was trimmed by 5 bases and V by 2 bases; bases with no gene match: 15. The CDR3 has 17 residues. CDR3 sequence: CASSFLTGSSGGTEAFF. Here the CDR3 DNA reads TGCGCCAGCAGCTTCTTGACAGGGAGTTCCGGAGGTACTGAAGCTTTCTTT.

This clonotype was counted ten times or more. The rearrangement joins TRBV5-1 to TRBJ2-1; 8 positions match TRBD1. Germline values: CDR1 SGHRS, CDR2 YFSETQ. The trim removed 1 base at V and 5 bases at J, leaving 5 bases unmatched. The length of the CDR3 is 15 residues. The DNA for the CDR3 is TGCGCCAGCAGCTTGTGGGGACAGGAACACAATGAGCAGTTCTTC. Translation: CASSLWGQEHNEQFF.

This clonotype was observed a few times. This sequence joins TRBV12-3 or TRBV12-4 and TRBJ1-1; D not certain. This CDR3 contains 15 residues. Trimming cost V 1 base and J 4 bases, with 13 bases left between them. The CDR3 protein is CASSLVGNPRTEAFF. CDR3 coding DNA: TGTGCCAGCAGTTTAGTCGGCAACCCGCGCACTGAAGCTTTCTTT.

This clonotype was seen only a few times. The rearrangement uses TRBV20-1 and TRBJ2-7; D may be TRBD2 (6 bases). V lost 2 bases to trimming and J lost 4 bases, with 21 bases between them. This CDR3 is built from 16 residues. Germline V gene sequence: CDR1 DFQATT, CDR2 SNEGSKA (reference sequence). As DNA, the CDR3 is TGCAGTGCTAGATTTCTCGCGGGAACCTTATTATACGAGCAGTACTTC. This codes for CSARFLAGTLLYEQYF.

The sample holds many counts of this clonotype. The chain is built from TRBV12-3 or TRBV12-4 and TRBJ1-2; no reliable D call. The V gene lost 3 bases and the J gene lost 2 bases, with 13 bases spanning the gap. This CDR3 has 15 residues. CDR3 sequence reads: CASSLSGVPNYGYTF. The CDR3 DNA sequence: TGTGCCAGCAGTTTGAGCGGGGTCCCAAACTATGGCTACACCTTC.

This clonotype was counted a few times. The genes are TRBV15 and TRBJ2-7, with 11 bases aligning to TRBD2. Trimming took 2 bases from V and 2 from J; bases not matched to a gene: 5. The germline gives CDR1 LNHNV, CDR2 YYDKDF (reference sequence). This CDR3 is built from 16 residues. CDR3 loop: CATSRPGTSGTYEQYF. CDR3 DNA: TGTGCCACCAGCAGACCCGGGACTAGCGGTACCTACGAGCAGTACTTC.

This clonotype was counted many times. This sequence joins TRBV4-2 and TRBJ1-2, with D maybe TRBD1 (5 bases). CDR3 length: 15 residues. Trimming removed 4 bases from V and 7 bases from J, with 19 bases in between. Germline CDR1 LGHNA, CDR2 YNFKEQ. The CDR3 DNA reads as TGTGCCAGCAGCCCCGAGGCAGGGTTTGGTGGTGGCTACACCTTC. Amino acids: CASSPEAGFGGGYTF.

The sample holds a few counts of this clonotype. The chain uses TRBV28 and TRBJ1-2; TRBD1 matches 7 bases. This CDR3 has 14 amino acids. V lost 6 bases to trimming and J lost 7 bases; unmatched junction nucleotides: 11. CDR1 MDHEN and CDR2 SYDVKM come from the germline V gene. CDR3 residues: CASRSDRDPSGYTF. The CDR3 DNA reads as TGTGCCAGCAGATCCGACAGGGATCCTTCTGGCTACACCTTC.

Notes on this clonotype: The junction does not match germline at one end; this may be a read error. The V gene is TRBV20-1, the J gene TRBJ2-2, with a tentative D call TRBD2 (5 bases). CDR1 and CDR2 (germline): DFQATT, SNEGSKA (reference sequence). This CDR3 has 16 residues. CDR3 in DNA: TGCAGTGCTAGACCCACCGGACGCACGAACACCGGGGAGCTGTCTTTT. Encoded protein: CSARPTGRTNTGELSF.

The rearrangement uses TRBV7-8 and TRBJ1-1; 7 bases align to TRBD1. Trimming at V came to 3 bases and at J to 5 bases, leaving 9 bases not matched to a gene. CDR3 length: 15 residues. The germline V gene encodes CDR1 SGHVS and CDR2 FQNEAQ. Here the CDR3 reads CASSFQGGSGTEAFF. The CDR3, as DNA: TGTGCCAGCAGCTTCCAGGGGGGATCCGGAACTGAAGCTTTCTTT.

This clonotype was found many times. J is TRBJ2-5 and V is TRBV12-3 or TRBV12-4; 8 positions match TRBD2. The V gene end was trimmed by 7 bases and the J gene end by 5 bases; junction bases not matched to a gene: 15. This CDR3 spans 16 amino acids. The CDR3, as DNA: TGTGCCAGCACCCTTAATGGGGGACTAGTTCGTGAGACCCAGTACTTC. As protein: CASTLNGGLVRETQYF.

This clonotype was observed many times. The V and J genes are TRBV19 and TRBJ2-1; 12 bases match TRBD2. Germline V CDR1 and CDR2: LNHDA, SQIVND (reference sequence). V dropped 3 bases and J dropped 8; count of bases not matched to a gene: 5. The CDR3 is 15 amino acids. This CDR3 is CASSIRLAGAYEQFF. Written as DNA, the CDR3 is TGTGCCAGTAGTATTCGACTAGCGGGGGCCTATGAGCAGTTCTTC.

This chain connects TRBV5-1 to TRBJ2-7; 7 nucleotides agree with TRBD2. Germline V gene sequence: CDR1 SGHRS, CDR2 YFSETQ. The CDR3 is 16 amino acids. V dropped 4 bases and J dropped 0; count of bases not matched to a gene: 10. The CDR3, as DNA: TGCGCCAGCAGCCCCCTTGGCCAGCGGGGCTCCTACGAGCAGTACTTC. It is translated as CASSPLGQRGSYEQYF.

The sample holds many counts of this clonotype. The CDR3 region is CASSQGTYNEQFF. For the CDR3, the DNA is TGTGCCAGCAGCCAAGGGACCTACAATGAGCAGTTCTTC. The chain is built from TRBV3-1 and TRBJ2-1; D is unclear. V gave up 1 base and J gave up 2 bases, with 3 bases separating them. CDR1 is LGHDT and CDR2 is YNNKEL in the germline V gene (reference sequence). The CDR3 runs to 13 residues.

As for this clonotype: The junction departs from the called germline gene at one end, perhaps through a read error. The chain links TRBV20-1 to TRBJ1-4; 7 nucleotides agree with TRBD1. In germline, CDR1 is DFQATT, CDR2 SNEGSKA (reference sequence). This CDR3 is 14 amino acids long. The CDR3 DNA reads TGCAGTGCTCGTGAGGGGGCGATGGATGAAAGACTGTTTTTT. The encoded protein is CSAREGAMDERLFF.

This chain connects TRBV7-9 to TRBJ1-2; 7 nucleotides align to TRBD1. Germline V gene data show CDR1 as SEHNR and CDR2 as FQNEAQ (reference sequence). The V and J ends lost 2 bases and 2 bases, in that order; junction bases with no gene match: 8. The length of the CDR3 is 16 residues. The CDR3 region has the DNA TGTGCCAGCAGCTTACCGGGACAGACTCCAAACTATGGCTACACCTTC. Protein product: CASSLPGQTPNYGYTF.

This clonotype has a handful of counts. This chain links TRBV5-8 with TRBJ2-1; D gene unclear. V was shortened by 1 base and J by 15 bases, with 11 bases between the two germline ends. CDR1 is SGHTS, CDR2 YDEGEE, per germline. The CDR3 loop spans 11 amino acids. The CDR3 sequence: CASSLTSNRFF. DNA for the CDR3: TGTGCCAGCAGCTTGACATCTAATCGGTTCTTC.

This clonotype was seen only a few times. The chain recombines TRBV4-3 with TRBJ1-1; the D is unclear. Germline values: CDR1 LGHNA, CDR2 YSLEER. This CDR3 is built from 18 residues. Trimming removed 0 bases at V and 2 bases at J, with 19 bases between. The CDR3 is CASSQDQFNFRANTEAFF. The CDR3 DNA sequence: TGCGCCAGCAGCCAAGATCAGTTTAACTTTCGTGCAAACACTGAAGCTTTCTTT.

This clonotype was picked up many times. The chain employs TRBV5-1 and TRBJ1-2; maybe TRBD1 (6 bases). Germline CDR1 and CDR2: SGHRS and YFSETQ. Trimming took off 2 bases at V and 3 bases at J, with 11 bases between the two ends. This CDR3 contains 14 residues. This chain's CDR3 is CASSFLPGDYGYTF. The CDR3 nucleotides read TGCGCCAGCAGCTTTTTGCCAGGGGACTATGGCTACACCTTC.

This clonotype was picked up many times. The chain employs TRBV4-3 and TRBJ1-4; the D is unclear. V was clipped by 4 bases and J by 8 bases, with 11 bases between them. The CDR3 is 13 residues long. Germline V lookup: CDR1 LGHNA, CDR2 YSLEER. The DNA for the CDR3 is TGCGCCAGCAGCCTGCGGAGCGGGGAAAAACTGTTTTTT. It yields the protein CASSLRSGEKLFF.

The chain couples TRBV24-1 to TRBJ2-1, with 7 bases matching TRBD1. CDR1 and CDR2 (germline): KGHDR, SFDVKD. V gave up 4 bases and J gave up 7 bases; unmatched junction bases: 9. The CDR3 extends over 15 amino acids. The CDR3, as DNA: TGTGCCACCAGTGAGACGACAGGGCAAACAAATGAGCAGTTCTTC. Amino acid sequence: CATSETTGQTNEQFF.

This clonotype was counted a few times. The gene calls are TRBV27 and TRBJ2-7; D may be TRBD1 (5 bases). The germline CDR1 and CDR2 sequences are MNHEY and SMNVEV (reference sequence). Trimming took 4 bases from V and 2 from J, leaving 12 bases between them. This CDR3 region has 14 residues. The CDR3 region has the DNA TGTGCCAGCAGTTGGAACGACAGTCCCTACGAGCAGTACTTC. Encoded protein: CASSWNDSPYEQYF.

This clonotype appeared many times. Written as DNA, the CDR3 is TGCAGCGTCGGGGACAGGGGGAATGAAAAACTGTTTTTT. It codes for CSVGDRGNEKLFF. The chain uses TRBV29-1 and TRBJ1-4; TRBD1 aligns across 11 bases. The CDR3 sequence is 13 residues long. Trimming at V came to 6 bases and at J to 5 bases, leaving 2 bases not matched to a gene. Germline CDR1 SQVTM, CDR2 ANQGSEA.

The chain employs TRBV19 and TRBJ2-7; D ambiguous. Germline V gives CDR1 LNHDA, CDR2 SQIVND (reference sequence). V was trimmed by 5 bases and J by 5 bases, leaving 13 bases between them. There are 13 residues in the CDR3. The CDR3 sequence is CASSRNLQHEQYF. Written as DNA, the CDR3 is TGTGCCAGTAGTCGTAACCTTCAACACGAGCAGTACTTC.

The chain employs TRBV11-3 and TRBJ1-1; no clear D. V gave up 1 base and J gave up 4 bases, with 4 bases separating them. CDR1 and CDR2 (germline): SGHNT, YENEEA. This CDR3 comprises 12 residues. In DNA, the CDR3 is TGTGCCAGCAGCTTAGGACCCACTGAAGCTTTCTTT. Amino acid sequence: CASSLGPTEAFF. The full variable domain, with the rest looked up from reference TRBV11-3 and TRBJ1-1, is EAGVVQSPRYKIIEKKQPVAFWCNPISGHNTLYWYLQNLGQGPELLIRYENEEAVDDSQLPKDRFSAERLKGVDSTLKIQPAELGDSAVYLCASSLGPTEAFFGQGTRLTVV.